These 19 T cell receptor beta chains came from one sample sequenced in a study of PD-1 blockade in classical Hodgkin lymphoma. TCRdb's table, derived via immunoSEQ multiplex PCR, lists solely in-frame clones and lacks some. Of around 99,000 clones detected, roughly 79% appear once; the ten largest clones hold around 17%. Every patient experienced relapse after autologous stem cell transplantation, and brentuximab vedotin exposure varied. Here the sequenced sample was peripheral blood mononuclear cells (PBMCs), taken before the second cycle of nivolumab. The receptors were sampled from a human donor with classical Hodgkin lymphoma.

The V gene is TRBV7-9, the J gene TRBJ2-7; D perhaps matches TRBD2 (7 bases). The germline V and J ends were trimmed by 5 bases and 5 bases, with 16 bases remaining between them. Per the germline V gene, CDR1 is SEHNR and CDR2 is FQNEAQ (reference sequence). The CDR3 covers 14 residues. CDR3 in DNA: TGTGCCAGCAGCCCCAGGGGAGGGAGAAACGAGCAGTACTTC. Its protein is CASSPRGGRNEQYF.

The chain couples TRBV7-2 to TRBJ2-2, with 7 bases lining up with TRBD2. The CDR3 loop spans 13 amino acids. Germline V gene data show CDR1 as SGHTA and CDR2 as FQGNSA. Trimming removed 7 bases from V and 4 bases from J; junction bases left unmatched: 3. CDR3 DNA: TGTGCCAGCAACCCGGGGGGCACCGGGGAGCTGTTTTTT. This encodes CASNPGGTGELFF.

The V gene is TRBV11-2, the J gene TRBJ2-2, with unresolved D. This CDR3 has 15 amino acids. Germline CDR1 is SGHAT and CDR2 is FQNNGV. The V and J ends lost 5 bases and 4 bases respectively, with 14 bases between them. The chain's CDR3 is CASSEGRPGTGELFF. CDR3 DNA sequence: TGTGCCAGCAGCGAAGGGCGGCCGGGCACCGGGGAGCTGTTTTTT.

J is TRBJ2-7 and V is TRBV2; 9 bases fit TRBD2. Germline CDR1 is SNHLY and CDR2 is FYNNEI. The CDR3 is made up of 15 amino acids. The trim removed 1 base at V and 3 bases at J, leaving 4 bases unmatched. CDR3: CASSEGLAGRYEQYF. In DNA form, the CDR3 reads TGTGCCAGCAGTGAAGGGCTAGCGGGACGCTACGAGCAGTACTTC.

This clone has a single count. This chain uses TRBV10-3 with TRBJ2-1; tentative D call: TRBD2 (6 bases). Germline V gene sequence: CDR1 ENHRY, CDR2 SYGVKD. The CDR3 extends over 11 amino acids. This CDR3 is CTSGVGNEQFF. For the CDR3, the DNA is TGTACCTCGGGGGTGGGCAATGAGCAGTTCTTC.

J is TRBJ2-7 and V is TRBV27, with 9 bases fitting TRBD1. CDR1 and CDR2 from the germline V gene are MNHEY and SMNVEV (reference sequence). The V and J ends lost 0 bases and 5 bases, in that order; junction bases with no gene match: 5. The CDR3 covers 15 residues. The CDR3 DNA is TGTGCCAGCAGTTTATCGGGGACAGGGTCGGACGAGCAGTACTTC. Its translation: CASSLSGTGSDEQYF.

The chain uses TRBV9 and TRBJ2-7; D is possibly TRBD1 or TRBD2 (5 bases each). Between the trimmed V and J ends, which lost 2 bases and 0 bases, there was a span of 18 bases. CDR3 size: 17 residues. Germline assignment: CDR1 SGDLS and CDR2 YYNGEE. The CDR3 protein is CASSVGTLSLSSYEQYF. The CDR3 DNA follows: TGTGCCAGCAGCGTCGGGACCTTGTCCCTAAGCTCCTACGAGCAGTACTTC.

V usage is TRBV19 and J usage is TRBJ2-2; 10 bases are shared with TRBD2. The CDR3 length is 16 residues. Germline assignment: CDR1 LNHDA and CDR2 SQIVND (reference sequence). Unmatched junction bases numbered 10, after V lost 5 bases and J lost 7 bases. The CDR3 region has the DNA TGTGCCAGTAGTTCGCAGCGGGAGGGCCGTGGCGGGGAGCTGTTTTTT. This translates into CASSSQREGRGGELFF.

The V call is TRBV6-1, the J call TRBJ2-7; D may match TRBD1 or TRBD2 (5 bases each). Trimming took off 7 bases at V and 2 bases at J, with 15 bases between the two ends. From germline, CDR1 is MNHNS and CDR2 SASEGT. This CDR3 is built from 14 residues. The CDR3 nucleotides are TGTGCCAGCACCCTAGGGGACGGGACCTACGAGCAGTACTTC. It translates to CASTLGDGTYEQYF.

The V gene is TRBV19, the J gene TRBJ2-3, with a tentative D call TRBD1 (6 bases). V was cut by 6 bases and J by 0 bases, with 13 bases left in between. The CDR3 has 15 amino acids. Germline V gene data show CDR1 as LNHDA and CDR2 as SQIVND (reference sequence). The CDR3 coding sequence is TGTGCCAGTAGACCCAGGGGCTCCAGCACAGATACGCAGTATTTT. Protein product: CASRPRGSSTDTQYF.

This clone has a single count. The CDR3 sequence: CASSLDYWGNEQFF. Here the CDR3 DNA reads TGTGCCAGCAGCTTGGACTACTGGGGGAATGAGCAGTTCTTC. The J gene is TRBJ2-1, the V gene TRBV7-8; D is possibly TRBD2 (6 bases). This CDR3 is built from 14 residues. V was clipped by 3 bases and J by 7 bases, with 13 bases between them. Germline lookup yields CDR1 SGHVS and CDR2 FQNEAQ. Variable domain in full (rest from reference TRBV7-8 and TRBJ2-1): GAGVSQSPRYKVAKRGQDVALRCDPISGHVSLFWYQQALGQGPEFLTYFQNEAQLDKSGLPSDRFFAERPEGSVSTLKIQRTQQEDSAVYLCASSLDYWGNEQFFGPGTRLTVL.

The chain has TRBV11-2 and TRBJ2-5; D gene ambiguous. Germline values: CDR1 SGHAT, CDR2 FQNNGV. With 1 base removed from V and 9 bases from J, the gap between germline ends came to 15 bases. The CDR3 length is 14 residues. The CDR3 DNA reads as TGTGCCAGCAGCTTAGCGCCACAGAGAGACCCCCAGTACTTC. Amino acid sequence: CASSLAPQRDPQYF.

The chain couples TRBV9 to TRBJ2-7; D may be TRBD1 (6 bases). Per the germline V gene, CDR1 is SGDLS and CDR2 is YYNGEE. Trimming shortened V by 4 bases and J by 5 bases, and 16 bases separated the two germline ends. The length of the CDR3 is 14 residues. CDR3 bases: TGTGCCAGCAGCCCCGGGACAAGCGTCCACGAGCAGTACTTC. Amino acids: CASSPGTSVHEQYF. Based on the CDR3 plus reference TRBV9 and TRBJ2-7, the full variable domain is DSGVTQTPKHLITATGQRVTLRCSPRSGDLSVYWYQQSLDQGLQFLIQYYNGEERAKGNILERFSAQQFPDLHSELNLSSLELGDSALYFCASSPGTSVHEQYFGPGTRLTVT.

This chain joins TRBV7-8 and TRBJ2-1, with 8 bases identical to TRBD2. After removal of 0 bases from V and 5 bases from J, the junction contained 6 bases not matched to a gene. CDR1 and CDR2 (germline): SGHVS, FQNEAQ. The CDR3 is 16 amino acids. Here the CDR3 reads CASSLALAGGHNEQFF. CDR3 coding DNA: TGTGCCAGCAGCTTAGCGCTGGCGGGGGGTCACAATGAGCAGTTCTTC.

The rearrangement links TRBV5-6 to TRBJ1-4; a weak D match, TRBD1 (5 bases). The CDR3 has 14 residues. Trimming stripped 6 bases from V and 7 bases from J, with 16 bases between. Germline V lookup: CDR1 SGHDT, CDR2 YYEEEE. The CDR3 here is CASTQGGSGEKLFF. Here the CDR3 DNA reads TGTGCCAGCACTCAGGGTGGGTCTGGTGAAAAACTGTTTTTT. Full variable domain (remainder filled in from reference TRBV5-6 and TRBJ1-4): DAGVTQSPTHLIKTRGQQVTLRCSPKSGHDTVSWYQQALGQGPQFIFQYYEEEERQRGNFPDRFSGHQFPNYSSELNVNALLLGDSALYLCASTQGGSGEKLFFGSGTQLSVL.

The chain joins TRBV2 to TRBJ1-2; no firm D call. CDR1 and CDR2 (germline): SNHLY, FYNNEI. The CDR3 is 14 residues long. Deletions cut 3 bases from V and 7 bases from J, with 15 bases between. The CDR3 DNA reads as TGTGCCAGCAGTGACAGCATTTGGGGTGGTGGCTACACCTTC. Protein product: CASSDSIWGGGYTF.

The genes are TRBV21-1 and TRBJ2-1; the tabulated D call, TRBD2, remains unverified against the DNA. TRBV21-1 is reported as a pseudogene. The CDR3 spans 18 residues. Here the CDR3 DNA reads TGTGCCAGCAGCTGGACAACCGGGACTAGCGCTGTCTACAATGAGCAGTTCTTC. It translates to CASSWTTGTSAVYNEQFF.

This chain uses TRBV10-3 with TRBJ1-2; the D is unclear. CDR3 length: 13 amino acids. V lost 4 bases to trimming and J lost 2 bases, with 8 bases between them. From germline, CDR1 is ENHRY and CDR2 SYGVKD. CDR3 region: CAISGGYNYGYTF. CDR3 sequence (DNA): TGTGCCATCAGTGGGGGATACAACTATGGCTACACCTTC.

V gene TRBV29-1 combines with J gene TRBJ2-3; D not certain. The CDR3 runs 13 residues. Germline-derived CDR1 and CDR2 are SQVTM and ANQGSEA. V was pared by 3 bases and J by 2 bases, with 9 bases between. The CDR3 region has the DNA TGCAGCGTTGACTCAGGCCCCACAGATACGCAGTATTTT. Amino acid sequence: CSVDSGPTDTQYF.